This T cell receptor beta chain was captured in a study of CD4 T cells in relation to SARS-CoV-2 and coronaviruses. Across the study: After roughly ten days of antigen culture, PBMC TCR beta CDR3s were sequenced.

This clone has more than one count but fewer than ten. Its specificity is unknown. Germline V lookup: CDR1 MNHNY, CDR2 SVGAGI (reference sequence). The trim removed 8 bases at V and 2 bases at J, leaving 4 bases unmatched. CDR3 size: 13 residues. The data were produced by immunoSEQ multiplex PCR, yet TCRdb's version contains in-frame clones alone and is incomplete. The sample lists about 36,000 clones; approximately 80% were seen once. This clonotype originated in an adult with COVID-19. This rearrangement joins TRBV6-6 to TRBJ2-3; 7 bases are shared with TRBD1. Sequenced sample: memory CD4+ T cells from PBMCs, cultured in vitro. The chain's CDR3 is CASGGQNTDTQYF. CDR3 DNA: TGTGCCAGCGGGGGACAGAACACAGATACGCAGTATTTT.